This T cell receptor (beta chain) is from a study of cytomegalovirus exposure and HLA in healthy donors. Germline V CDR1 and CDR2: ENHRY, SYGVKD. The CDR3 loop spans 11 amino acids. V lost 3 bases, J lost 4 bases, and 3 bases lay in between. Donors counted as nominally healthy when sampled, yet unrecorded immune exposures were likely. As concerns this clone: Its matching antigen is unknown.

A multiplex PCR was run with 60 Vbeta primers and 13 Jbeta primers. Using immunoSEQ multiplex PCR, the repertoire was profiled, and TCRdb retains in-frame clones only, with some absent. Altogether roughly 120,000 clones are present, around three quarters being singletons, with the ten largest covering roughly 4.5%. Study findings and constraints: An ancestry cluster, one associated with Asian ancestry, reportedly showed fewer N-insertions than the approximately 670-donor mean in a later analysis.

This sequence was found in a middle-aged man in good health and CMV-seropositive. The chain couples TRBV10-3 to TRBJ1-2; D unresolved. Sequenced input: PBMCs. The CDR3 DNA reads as TGTGCCATCAGTGACAGCTATGGCTACACCTTC. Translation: CAISDSYGYTF.